The sample holds many counts of the clone carrying this T cell receptor beta chain. Its antigen is unidentified. This entry comes from a study of T-cell reconstitution after alpha-beta-depleted transplantation in children. Study findings and constraints: Alpha-beta T cells present about two months after transplant were reported to originate from several hundred expanded graft clones. High day-60 TCRbeta diversity in some patients came from surviving recipient T cells and thymic progenitors.

This CDR3 contains 19 residues. CDR1 is SGHAT, CDR2 FQDESV, per germline (reference sequence). The V segment lost 4 bases and the J segment 0 bases; nucleotides outside the gene matches: 10. TCRbeta library preparation incorporated unique molecular identifiers. TCRdb called the PCR reads again in MiXCR, with one record for every CDR3 protein. The sample has hundreds of thousands of distinct CDR3 sequences, around 13% seen once. The chain links TRBV11-1 to TRBJ2-1; 12 bases are a match to TRBD1. This TCR was sampled from a male patient younger than 18 who had a stem cell transplant for acute myeloid leukemia, so the T cells may come from the graft donor. The sample in question was PBMCs, mostly from graft donor cells, obtained 360 days after TCRalphabeta/CD19-depleted stem cell transplant. The CDR3, as DNA: TGTGCCAGCAGCTCGGGGGGACAGGGGGCTCTGAGCTCCTACAATGAGCAGTTCTTC. Its translation: CASSSGGQGALSSYNEQFF.